This is a list of T cell receptor beta chains from one sample in a study of memory CD4+ T cells and cytomegalovirus serostatus. Repertoires were generated with immunoSEQ multiplex PCR, while TCRdb's copy carries only in-frame clones and drops some. Of 50,000 or so clones in the sample, over 75% were seen once. The sequenced sample was memory CD4+ T cells from blood. These receptors all stem from an adult in good health and CMV-seronegative. Both conserved end residues are part of each CDR3. Each record gives: V gene, clone size, J gene, D gene, CDR3 protein, CDR3 DNA. D genes are given only for firm matches. Where a row states a size, it is once, few, many or the class of an expanded clone; other rows omit it.

V: TRBV11-2; size: -; J: TRBJ1-2; D: -; CDR3: CASSSGLYGYTF; DNA: TGTGCCAGCAGCTCGGGGCTCTATGGCTACACCTTC
V: TRBV6-1; size: -; J: TRBJ1-1; D: TRBD1; CDR3: CASIPGQGEVTEAFF; DNA: TGTGCCAGCATCCCGGGACAGGGGGAGGTCACTGAAGCTTTCTTT
V: TRBV5-5; size: -; J: TRBJ2-3; D: -; CDR3: CASSLHSPTRDTQYF; DNA: TGTGCCAGCAGCTTGCACTCCCCAACACGGGATACGCAGTATTTT
V: TRBV5-6; size: -; J: TRBJ2-1; D: TRBD2; CDR3: CASSYPGTSSVEQFF; DNA: TGTGCCAGCAGCTATCCCGGGACTAGCTCCGTTGAGCAGTTCTTC
V: TRBV2; size: -; J: TRBJ2-7; D: -; CDR3: CASSEGSYEQYF; DNA: TGTGCCAGCAGTGAGGGGTCCTACGAGCAGTACTTC
V: TRBV10-3; size: -; J: TRBJ2-1; D: TRBD2; CDR3: CAISRTSGGPTNEQFF; DNA: TGTGCCATCAGCAGGACTAGCGGGGGCCCAACAAATGAGCAGTTCTTC
V: TRBV2; size: once; J: TRBJ2-2; D: -; CDR3: CASKRRGDTGELFF; DNA: TGTGCCAGCAAACGGCGGGGCGACACCGGGGAGCTGTTTTTT
V: TRBV5-1; size: -; J: TRBJ2-2; D: TRBD2; CDR3: CASSLAPGGTGELFF; DNA: TGCGCCAGCAGCTTGGCCCCGGGGGGTACCGGGGAGCTGTTTTTT
V: TRBV7-2; size: few; J: TRBJ2-3; D: TRBD2; CDR3: CASSLLGGDSTDTQYF; DNA: TGTGCCAGCAGCTTACTGGGGGGGGACTCTACAGATACGCAGTATTTT
V: TRBV19; size: -; J: TRBJ1-5; D: -; CDR3: CASSALRVLMDQPQHF; DNA: TGTGCCAGTAGTGCGTTGAGGGTCCTAATGGATCAGCCCCAGCATTTT
V: TRBV6-6; size: once; J: TRBJ2-7; D: -; CDR3: CASSYLPYEQYF; DNA: TGTGCCAGCAGTTACTTGCCCTACGAGCAGTACTTC
V: TRBV7-9; size: few; J: TRBJ1-3; D: -; CDR3: CASSLDAGNTIYF; DNA: TGTGCCAGCAGCTTAGACGCTGGAAACACCATATATTTT
V: TRBV7-9; size: -; J: TRBJ1-1; D: -; CDR3: CASSFIPAGLRGGTEAFF; DNA: TGTGCCAGCAGCTTCATTCCCGCGGGACTGAGGGGAGGAACTGAAGCTTTCTTT
V: TRBV7-9; size: once; J: TRBJ2-1; D: -; CDR3: CASSGGTESSYNEQFF; DNA: TGTGCCAGCAGCGGCGGGACAGAGAGCTCCTACAATGAGCAGTTCTTC
V: TRBV29-1; size: -; J: TRBJ2-3; D: TRBD2; CDR3: CSAREGLAGADTQYF; DNA: TGCAGCGCCCGGGAGGGGCTAGCGGGCGCAGATACGCAGTATTTT
V: TRBV27; size: -; J: TRBJ2-1; D: TRBD1; CDR3: CASSTRTGSSYNEQFF; DNA: TGTGCCAGCAGTACTAGGACAGGGAGCTCCTACAATGAGCAGTTCTTC